One sample yielded the 14 T cell receptor beta chains listed below, sequenced in a study of T cells in Graves' hyperthyroidism and ophthalmopathy. Template material for amplifying TCR beta CDR3 regions consisted of RNA transcripts. HTBI primers were employed in a first-round RT-PCR of the TCR CDR3. Using its own MiXCR run on the multiplex PCR reads, TCRdb lists one record per CDR3 protein. The sample carries roughly 130,000 distinct CDR3 sequences, roughly 23% recorded once. Source material: blood. Every receptor here comes from a woman between 50 and 59 years old with Graves' hyperthyroidism that later progressed to Graves' ophthalmopathy.

This clonotype showed up many times. This chain connects TRBV6-1 to TRBJ2-1, with D possibly being TRBD2 (5 bases). Germline values: CDR1 MNHNS, CDR2 SASEGT. V lost 7 bases to trimming and J lost 6 bases, with 19 bases between them. This CDR3 region has 15 residues. In nucleotides, the CDR3 is TGTGCCAGCAATAAGGGCCGAGGGTTGGGCAATGAGCAGTTCTTC. This codes for CASNKGRGLGNEQFF.

With regard to this clonotype: This may come from a read error, since a much larger clone is one base off. V is TRBV3-1 and J is TRBJ1-4; maybe TRBD1 (5 bases). The CDR3 length is 19 residues. Germline V gene sequence: CDR1 LGHDT, CDR2 YNNKEL (reference sequence). The ends were cut back, 4 bases at V and 7 bases at J, with 28 bases in the middle. The CDR3 coding sequence is TGTGCCAGCAGCCCCGGGACCGGAGGTTTCACCCGCATGGGTGAAAAACTGTTTTTT. Encoded protein: CASSPGTGGFTRMGEKLFF.

The table lists this clonotype with many counts. The chain recombines TRBV18 with TRBJ1-1; no reliable D call. The length of the CDR3 is 17 residues. Germline lookup yields CDR1 KGHSH and CDR2 LQKENI. V gave up 2 bases and J gave up 1 base, with 17 bases separating them. The CDR3 spells CASSPIGPSAGNTEAFF. CDR3 sequence (DNA): TGTGCCAGCTCACCAATCGGGCCCTCGGCGGGGAACACTGAAGCTTTCTTT.

In its sample, this clonotype was seen a few times. The chain is built from TRBV5-1 and TRBJ2-5, with D unclear. Germline V CDR1 and CDR2: SGHRS, YFSETQ. V dropped 1 base and J dropped 1 base, with 5 bases sitting between them. CDR3 length: 13 residues. CDR3 in DNA: TGCGCCAGCAGCTTGTTTTTCCAAGAGACCCAGTACTTC. Amino acid sequence: CASSLFFQETQYF.

This chain connects TRBV7-3 to TRBJ2-2, with D perhaps TRBD2 (6 bases). CDR3 length: 15 residues. Germline-derived CDR1 and CDR2 are SGHTA and FQGTGA. Trimming stripped 3 bases from V and 2 bases from J, with 10 bases between. CDR3 in amino acids: CASSFSGTNTGELFF. The CDR3 nucleotides read TGTGCCAGCAGCTTTAGCGGCACAAACACCGGGGAGCTGTTTTTT.

This clonotype was observed many times. V and J are TRBV3-1 and TRBJ2-5; 12 positions agree with TRBD2. The CDR3 is 16 amino acids. V was pared by 1 base and J by 4 bases, with 4 bases of the junction left unmatched. Germline assignment: CDR1 LGHDT and CDR2 YNNKEL (reference sequence). The CDR3 DNA reads as TGTGCCAGCAGCCAAGTACTAGCGGGAGGAGGAGAGACCCAGTACTTC. Protein product: CASSQVLAGGGETQYF.

This clonotype was seen only a few times. V is TRBV30 and J is TRBJ2-3, with TRBD1 identical over 9 bases. CDR1 is GTSNPN and CDR2 is SVGIG in the germline V gene (reference sequence). CDR3 length: 14 amino acids. V dropped 6 bases and J dropped 0; count of bases not matched to a gene: 4. The CDR3 region has the DNA TGTGCCTGCTACAGGGGGCCTAGCACAGATACGCAGTATTTT. Protein product: CACYRGPSTDTQYF. The full variable domain, completed using reference TRBV30 and TRBJ2-3, is SQTIHQWPATLVQPVGSPLSLECTVEGTSNPNLYWYRQAAGRGLQLLFYSVGIGQISSEVPQNLSASRPQDRQFILSSKKLLLSDSGFYLCACYRGPSTDTQYFGPGTRLTVL.

On this clonotype itself: A junction end diverges from the germline sequence, so it may reflect a read error. In DNA form, the CDR3 reads TGTGCCAGCTCACCAAACCGGGACAGGCTCTACGAGCAGCACTTC. Translating gives CASSPNRDRLYEQHF. V and J are TRBV3-1 and TRBJ2-7; 8 bases agree with TRBD1. The CDR3 spans 15 residues. The V gene's germline CDR1 is LGHDT and CDR2 YNNKEL (reference sequence).

This clonotype has a count of ten or more. The chain recombines TRBV5-1 with TRBJ2-7; 11 nucleotides match TRBD2. The germline gives CDR1 SGHRS, CDR2 YFSETQ. Germline trimming cut 4 bases from V and 6 bases from J; bases unmatched to any gene: 12. The CDR3 contains 16 residues. The CDR3 sequence: CASSRLTSGKRGEQYF. The CDR3 bases are TGCGCCAGCAGCCGTCTGACTAGCGGGAAGAGGGGCGAGCAGTACTTC.

This clonotype has ten or more counts. The DNA for the CDR3 is TGTGCCAGCAGCCCCGGGGGTCTCGGCTCCTACAATGAGCAGTTCTTC. Protein sequence: CASSPGGLGSYNEQFF. The chain is built from TRBV6-2 or TRBV6-3 and TRBJ2-1; D may be TRBD2 (6 bases). Germline values: CDR1 MNHEY, CDR2 SVGEGT. CDR3 length: 16 amino acids. V was clipped by 6 bases and J by 0 bases, with 15 bases between them.

The chain recombines TRBV29-1 with TRBJ1-1; no clear D. The CDR3 loop spans 10 amino acids. Per the germline V gene, CDR1 is SQVTM and CDR2 is ANQGSEA. V gave up 4 bases and J gave up 9 bases, with 9 bases separating them. The CDR3 sequence: CSVATAKAFF. The CDR3 DNA sequence: TGCAGCGTTGCTACAGCTAAAGCTTTCTTT. The variable domain in full, with the rest retrieved from reference TRBV29-1 and TRBJ1-1, is SAVISQKPSRDICQRGTSLTIQCQVDSQVTMMFWYRQQPGQSLTLIATANQGSEATYESGFVIDKFPISRPNLTFSTLTVSNMSPEDSSIYLCSVATAKAFFGQGTRLTVV.

This clonotype has a count of ten or more. J is TRBJ2-1 and V is TRBV6-1; 8 positions match TRBD2. The V gene's germline CDR1 is MNHNS and CDR2 SASEGT. This CDR3 is built from 13 residues. The ends lost 8 bases at V and 0 bases at J; junction bases unmatched: 0. The CDR3 nucleotides read TGTGCCAGCGGGACTAGCTCCTACAATGAGCAGTTCTTC. Protein: CASGTSSYNEQFF.

This clonotype was seen only a few times. The rearrangement links TRBV9 to TRBJ2-1; D is possibly TRBD2 (5 bases). From germline, CDR1 is SGDLS and CDR2 YYNGEE. The V end was cut by 3 bases, the J end by 7 bases, with 11 bases between. CDR3 length: 13 residues. CDR3 amino acids: CASSARGWNEQFF. The CDR3 DNA sequence: TGTGCCAGCAGCGCGAGAGGGTGGAATGAGCAGTTCTTC.

This clonotype was observed at least ten times. The chain carries TRBV5-6 and TRBJ1-1, with D maybe TRBD1 (5 bases). Germline V gene sequence: CDR1 SGHDT, CDR2 YYEEEE. The V gene lost 2 bases and the J gene lost 8 bases, with 7 bases spanning the gap. This CDR3 spans 11 amino acids. This CDR3 reads CASSFWTEAFF. The CDR3 region has the DNA TGTGCCAGCAGCTTTTGGACAGAAGCTTTCTTT.